The 31 T cell receptor beta chains below all came from one sample that was sequenced in a study of cytomegalovirus exposure and HLA in healthy donors. PCR used 60 Vbeta primers and 13 Jbeta primers. Data came from immunoSEQ multiplex PCR; TCRdb stores just in-frame clones and leaves some out. The table has about 150,000 clones, about 61% seen once; the top ten hold approximately 1.7%. Sequencing was done on a sample of PBMCs. All receptors come from a male donor in good health and CMV-seronegative.

This clone has just a few counts. V gene TRBV19 combines with J gene TRBJ1-2; a weak D match, TRBD1 (6 bases). Between the trimmed V and J ends, which lost 9 bases and 0 bases, there was a span of 17 bases. The CDR3 totals 15 residues. Germline lookup yields CDR1 LNHDA and CDR2 SQIVND (reference sequence). CDR3: CARPRTATTNYGYTF. The CDR3 DNA reads as TGTGCCAGACCTAGGACAGCTACCACTAACTATGGCTACACCTTC.

The chain couples TRBV10-3 to TRBJ2-7; 10 positions agree with TRBD1. Germline assignment: CDR1 ENHRY and CDR2 SYGVKD. V dropped 7 bases and J dropped 5; count of bases not matched to a gene: 8. There are 14 residues in the CDR3. For the CDR3, the DNA is TGTGCCATCAAGGGACAGGGGTTAGGCAACGAGCAGTACTTC. It specifies CAIKGQGLGNEQYF.

The sample holds a few counts of this clone. The V call is TRBV29-1, the J call TRBJ1-1; no reliable D call. The CDR3 loop spans 12 amino acids. Germline V gene lookup returns CDR1 SQVTM and CDR2 ANQGSEA. V lost 4 bases and J lost 8, with 14 bases in between. The CDR3 reads CSVAHGYSEAFF. CDR3 in DNA: TGCAGCGTTGCCCATGGATACAGCGAAGCTTTCTTT.

This clone occurred a few times. The chain links TRBV9 to TRBJ2-1, with TRBD2 matching 9 bases. CDR3 length: 15 residues. The junction had 4 bases not matched to a gene; V was cut back by 4 bases and J by 2 bases. From germline, CDR1 is SGDLS and CDR2 YYNGEE. The DNA for the CDR3 is TGTGCCAGCAGCCGCCAGCGGGGGGCCTACAATGAGCAGTTCTTC. The encoded protein is CASSRQRGAYNEQFF. The full variable domain, rest sourced from reference TRBV9 and TRBJ2-1, is DSGVTQTPKHLITATGQRVTLRCSPRSGDLSVYWYQQSLDQGLQFLIQYYNGEERAKGNILERFSAQQFPDLHSELNLSSLELGDSALYFCASSRQRGAYNEQFFGPGTRLTVL.

The V gene is TRBV18, the J gene TRBJ2-7, with 9 nucleotides matching TRBD2. J was trimmed by 0 bases and V by 5 bases; bases with no gene match: 5. The length of the CDR3 is 15 residues. Germline assignment: CDR1 KGHSH and CDR2 LQKENI. The CDR3 loop is CASSFVAGASYEQYF. CDR3 bases: TGTGCCAGCTCATTCGTAGCGGGGGCCTCCTACGAGCAGTACTTC. Drawing the rest from reference TRBV18 and TRBJ2-7, the complete variable domain is NAGVMQNPRHLVRRRGQEARLRCSPMKGHSHVYWYRQLPEEGLKFMVYLQKENIIDESGMPKERFSAEFPKEGPSILRIQQVVRGDSAAYFCASSFVAGASYEQYFGPGTRLTVT.

V gene TRBV6-5 combines with J gene TRBJ1-1; TRBD1 agrees at 8 bases. CDR3 length: 15 residues. Germline V gene sequence: CDR1 MNHEY, CDR2 SVGAGI. V lost 0 bases, J lost 10 bases, and 10 bases stayed unmatched. Here the CDR3 DNA reads TGTGCCAGCAGTTACTCGGCGGGACAGGCTCTCCCAGCTTTCTTT. Residues: CASSYSAGQALPAFF.

V and J are TRBV5-6 and TRBJ2-5; D not certain. Germline-derived CDR1 and CDR2 are SGHDT and YYEEEE. V lost 1 base to trimming and J lost 3 bases, with 7 bases between them. This CDR3 is built from 13 residues. In nucleotides, the CDR3 is TGTGCCAGCAGCTTGACAGAAAAAGAGACCCAGTACTTC. Its translation: CASSLTEKETQYF.

The rearrangement uses TRBV7-3 and TRBJ2-3, with a weak D call TRBD1 (6 bases). Germline loops: CDR1 SGHTA, CDR2 FQGTGA. Trimming took 1 base from V and 2 from J, leaving 19 bases between them. The CDR3 runs 18 residues. The CDR3 spells CASSLRAGAFGDTDTQYF. As DNA, the CDR3 is TGTGCCAGCAGCTTAAGGGCAGGGGCGTTCGGGGACACAGATACGCAGTATTTT.

The chain employs TRBV7-3 and TRBJ2-3; D is perhaps TRBD2 (6 bases). The V and J ends lost 5 bases and 0 bases respectively, with 15 bases between them. Germline V CDR1 and CDR2: SGHTA, FQGTGA. CDR3 length: 16 amino acids. CDR3 in DNA: TGTGCCAGCAGCCCCACTAATGCGGGGAGCACAGATACGCAGTATTTT. As protein: CASSPTNAGSTDTQYF.

This chain joins TRBV5-1 and TRBJ1-1; 10 bases match TRBD1. The CDR3 extends over 12 amino acids. The V gene end was trimmed by 4 bases and the J gene end by 12 bases; junction bases not matched to a gene: 6. Germline V gene data show CDR1 as SGHRS and CDR2 as YFSETQ. The chain's CDR3 is CASSVTGGRSFF. DNA for the CDR3: TGCGCCAGCAGCGTGACAGGGGGCAGATCTTTCTTT.

This chain uses TRBV5-1 with TRBJ2-3, with 9 nucleotides matching TRBD2. This CDR3 is 16 amino acids long. V shed 4 bases and J 5 bases; nucleotides not matched to a gene: 11. Germline CDR1 SGHRS, CDR2 YFSETQ. The CDR3, as DNA: TGCGCCAGCAGCCAAGGGACTAGCCCCGGGATAGATACGCAGTATTTT. It is translated as CASSQGTSPGIDTQYF.

This clone has ten or more counts. The chain is built from TRBV11-2 and TRBJ1-5, with a tentative D call TRBD1 (5 bases). Germline CDR1 and CDR2: SGHAT and FQNNGV. CDR3 length equals 14 residues. V lost 5 bases to trimming and J lost 4 bases, with 12 bases between them. The CDR3 coding sequence is TGTGCCAGCAGCCCCGACCCAGGGAATCAGCCCCAGCATTTT. Amino acids: CASSPDPGNQPQHF. Combining the CDR3 with reference TRBV11-2 and TRBJ1-5 gives the whole variable domain EAGVAQSPRYKIIEKRQSVAFWCNPISGHATLYWYQQILGQGPKLLIQFQNNGVVDDSQLPKDRFSAERLKGVDSTLKIQPAKLEDSAVYLCASSPDPGNQPQHFGDGTRLSIL.

The sample holds a few counts of this clone. The chain couples TRBV7-9 to TRBJ2-2; 8 bases fit TRBD2. Germline V lookup: CDR1 SEHNR, CDR2 FQNEAQ (reference sequence). The CDR3 consists of 17 residues. The trim removed 4 bases at V and 3 bases at J, leaving 10 bases unmatched. The CDR3 DNA follows: TGTGCCAGCAGCTCCCGGGGTAGCGGGGTTGACACCGGGGAGCTGTTTTTT. This sequence encodes CASSSRGSGVDTGELFF. Together with reference TRBV7-9 and TRBJ2-2, the CDR3 gives the full variable domain: DTGVSQNPRHKITKRGQNVTFRCDPISEHNRLYWYRQTLGQGPEFLTYFQNEAQLEKSRLLSDRFSAERPKGSFSTLEIQRTEQGDSAMYLCASSSRGSGVDTGELFFGEGSRLTVL.

The gene calls are TRBV14 and TRBJ1-2, with D possibly matching TRBD1 (5 bases). V was trimmed by 0 bases and J by 6 bases, leaving 17 bases between them. The CDR3 consists of 16 residues. CDR1 SGHDN and CDR2 FVKESK come from the germline V gene. Here the CDR3 DNA reads TGTGCCAGCAGCCAAGATTCCCGGGCAGGGCTGGATGGCTACACCTTC. Translating gives CASSQDSRAGLDGYTF. Full variable domain (outside the CDR3, taken from reference TRBV14 and TRBJ1-2): EAGVTQFPSHSVIEKGQTVTLRCDPISGHDNLYWYRRVMGKEIKFLLHFVKESKQDESGMPNNRFLAERTGGTYSTLKVQPAELEDSGVYFCASSQDSRAGLDGYTFGSGTRLTVV.

This clone has more than one count but fewer than ten. This chain joins TRBV28 and TRBJ2-7; D possibly corresponds to TRBD2 (6 bases). The germline CDR1 and CDR2 sequences are MDHEN and SYDVKM. V lost 6 bases to trimming and J lost 4 bases, with 19 bases between them. The CDR3 consists of 15 residues. The CDR3 loop reads CASRTTGTGQYEQYF. The CDR3 bases are TGTGCCAGCAGGACCACCGGGACTGGGCAGTACGAGCAGTACTTC.

V is TRBV18 and J is TRBJ1-1; a possible D gene is TRBD1 (5 bases). Deletions cut 4 bases from V and 1 base from J, with 16 bases between. The germline V gene encodes CDR1 KGHSH and CDR2 LQKENI. This CDR3 comprises 16 residues. CDR3 in amino acids: CASSLLSPQGNTEAFF. The DNA of the CDR3 is TGTGCCAGCTCACTCCTCAGCCCTCAGGGGAACACTGAAGCTTTCTTT.

The genes are TRBV7-9 and TRBJ1-4, with no clear D. Trimming removed 4 bases from V and 8 bases from J, with 17 bases in between. The CDR3 covers 15 residues. The germline V gene has CDR1 SEHNR and CDR2 FQNEAQ (reference sequence). CDR3 DNA: TGTGCCAGCAGCTCGTCGTTGCCGGGAGACGAAAAACTGTTTTTT. It codes for CASSSSLPGDEKLFF.

The chain is built from TRBV28 and TRBJ1-1, with D possibly being TRBD1 (5 bases). Germline lookup yields CDR1 MDHEN and CDR2 SYDVKM. Trimming took off 7 bases at V and 5 bases at J, with 14 bases between the two ends. This CDR3 spans 13 amino acids. The chain's CDR3 is CASIVQGWTEAFF. In DNA form, the CDR3 reads TGTGCCAGCATCGTCCAGGGATGGACTGAAGCTTTCTTT.

V and J are TRBV9 and TRBJ1-4, with a tentative D call TRBD1 (5 bases). Trimming cost V 3 bases and J 8 bases, with 14 bases left between them. Per germline, CDR1 SGDLS and CDR2 YYNGEE. The CDR3 covers 14 residues. The CDR3 DNA sequence: TGTGCCAGCAGCGAGGGGCAGGGCCACGAAAAACTGTTTTTT. This translates into CASSEGQGHEKLFF.

This clone was observed a few times. This chain joins TRBV9 and TRBJ2-5; 15 positions agree with TRBD2. Germline values: CDR1 SGDLS, CDR2 YYNGEE. Trimming cost V 0 bases and J 5 bases; bases outside gene matches: 8. The CDR3 extends over 18 amino acids. CDR3 in DNA: TGTGCCAGCAGCGTAGGGATCGGACTAGCGGGGGGGCCGGAGACCCAGTACTTC. As protein: CASSVGIGLAGGPETQYF.

The rearrangement uses TRBV6-1 and TRBJ2-1; maybe TRBD2 (7 bases). The germline V and J ends were trimmed by 6 bases and 5 bases, with 17 bases remaining between them. There are 15 residues in the CDR3. CDR1 and CDR2 (germline): MNHNS, SASEGT. CDR3 sequence reads: CASSSTGGQNNEQFF. CDR3 DNA: TGTGCCAGCAGCTCGACCGGGGGGCAGAACAATGAGCAGTTCTTC.

The chain has TRBV29-1 and TRBJ2-1; 8 nucleotides agree with TRBD2. The trim removed 6 bases at V and 7 bases at J, leaving 14 bases unmatched. CDR3 size: 15 residues. The V gene's germline CDR1 is SQVTM and CDR2 ANQGSEA. The CDR3 loop reads CSVSFSGELGNEQFF. The CDR3 nucleotides read TGCAGCGTCTCTTTTAGCGGGGAGTTGGGAAATGAGCAGTTCTTC.

This clone has a handful of counts. V and J are TRBV2 and TRBJ2-7, with 13 bases lining up with TRBD2. Germline V gene lookup returns CDR1 SNHLY and CDR2 FYNNEI. This CDR3 is 19 amino acids long. V lost 2 bases, J lost 3 bases, and 13 bases stayed unmatched. Written as DNA, the CDR3 is TGTGCCAGCAGTGAACAGGGTGGACTAGCGGGGGCCCTACACTACGAGCAGTACTTC. It translates to CASSEQGGLAGALHYEQYF. Drawing the rest from reference TRBV2 and TRBJ2-7, the complete variable domain is EPEVTQTPSHQVTQMGQEVILRCVPISNHLYFYWYRQILGQKVEFLVSFYNNEISEKSEIFDDQFSVERPDGSNFTLKIRSTKLEDSAMYFCASSEQGGLAGALHYEQYFGPGTRLTVT.

This clone was detected only a few times. Relative to the germline gene, one junction end is altered; a read error may explain this. The V call is TRBV7-7, the J call TRBJ2-5; possible D gene TRBD1, 6 bases. Per germline, CDR1 SSHAT and CDR2 FNYEAQ (reference sequence). The CDR3 has 15 residues. DNA of the CDR3: TGTGCTAGCAGCTTAGCCTGGACAGCACAAGAGACCCAGTACTTC. It translates to CASSLAWTAQETQYF.

On this clone itself: One junction end disagrees with the germline gene, perhaps due to a read error. The rearrangement links TRBV7-7 to TRBJ2-2; 12 bases match TRBD2. The germline V gene encodes CDR1 SSHAT and CDR2 FNYEAQ (reference sequence). The CDR3 spans 16 residues. CDR3 nucleotide sequence: TGTGCTAGCAGCCCTCTAGCGGGGGGGCGTACCGGGGAGCTGTTTTTT. As protein: CASSPLAGGRTGELFF.

J is TRBJ1-5 and V is TRBV7-2, with D possibly TRBD1 on 6 matching bases. Trimming took 5 bases from V and 3 from J, leaving 14 bases between them. This CDR3 is 15 amino acids long. The germline V gene has CDR1 SGHTA and CDR2 FQGNSA. CDR3 loop: CASSETGTYNQPQHF. CDR3 in DNA: TGTGCCAGCAGCGAAACCGGGACATACAATCAGCCCCAGCATTTT.

The J gene is TRBJ2-7, the V gene TRBV11-2, with TRBD1 matching 9 bases. J gave up 1 base and V 5 bases, and 6 bases lay outside the gene matches. The V gene's germline CDR1 is SGHAT and CDR2 FQNNGV. The CDR3 extends over 15 amino acids. CDR3 region: CASSAGTGISYEQYF. The CDR3 nucleotides read TGTGCCAGCAGCGCCGGGACAGGGATTTCCTACGAGCAGTACTTC.

The chain carries TRBV5-1 and TRBJ2-2, with 7 positions matching TRBD2. Germline-derived CDR1 and CDR2 are SGHRS and YFSETQ. V lost 7 bases to trimming and J lost 2 bases; unmatched junction nucleotides: 14. This CDR3 spans 17 amino acids. The DNA for the CDR3 is TGCGCCAGCCATCATCCCCGGCGGGGGAGAAACACCGGGGAGCTGTTTTTT. Its translation is CASHHPRRGRNTGELFF. The full variable domain, rest sourced from reference TRBV5-1 and TRBJ2-2, is KAGVTQTPRYLIKTRGQQVTLSCSPISGHRSVSWYQQTPGQGLQFLFEYFSETQRNKGNFPGRFSGRQFSNSRSEMNVSTLELGDSALYLCASHHPRRGRNTGELFFGEGSRLTVL.

This chain uses TRBV4-1 with TRBJ1-6; 8 bases match TRBD1. The CDR3 is 18 residues long. After removal of 1 base from V and 0 bases from J, the junction contained 5 bases not matched to a gene. Germline V CDR1 and CDR2: MGHRA, YSYEKL. DNA for the CDR3: TGCGCCAGCAGCCAAGGGGACAGGTCGAGCTCCTATAATTCACCCCTCCACTTT. Its protein is CASSQGDRSSSYNSPLHF.

The chain uses TRBV11-2 and TRBJ1-5; TRBD1 matches 7 bases. This CDR3 comprises 15 residues. Germline V gives CDR1 SGHAT, CDR2 FQNNGV. Losses at the gene ends were 1 base for V and 11 bases for J; bases not matched to a gene: 11. CDR3 in DNA: TGTGCCAGCAGCTTAGGATGGCAGGGGGGAAGGGCCCAGCATTTT. Translation: CASSLGWQGGRAQHF.

In DNA, the CDR3 is TGTGCCAGCAGCTTAGGCATACAGGGCGGTGGCGAGCAGTACTTC. Translation gives CASSLGIQGGGEQYF. This sequence joins TRBV11-2 and TRBJ2-7, with a weak D call TRBD1 (6 bases). The CDR3 contains 15 residues. Germline V lookup: CDR1 SGHAT, CDR2 FQNNGV. Trimming cost V 1 base and J 6 bases, with 16 bases left between them.